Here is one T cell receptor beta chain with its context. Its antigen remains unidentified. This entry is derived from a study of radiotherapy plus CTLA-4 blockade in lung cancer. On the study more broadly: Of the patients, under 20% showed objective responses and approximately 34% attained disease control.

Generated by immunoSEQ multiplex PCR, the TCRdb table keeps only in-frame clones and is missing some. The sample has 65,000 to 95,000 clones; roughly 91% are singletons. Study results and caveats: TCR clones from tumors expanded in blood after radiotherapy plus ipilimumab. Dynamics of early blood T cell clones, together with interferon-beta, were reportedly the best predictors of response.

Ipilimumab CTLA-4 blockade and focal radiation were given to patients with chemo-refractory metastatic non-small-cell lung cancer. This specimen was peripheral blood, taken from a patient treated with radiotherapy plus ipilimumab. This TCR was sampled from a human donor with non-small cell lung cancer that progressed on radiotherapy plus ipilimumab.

The CDR3 DNA sequence: TGCGCCAGCAGCCCATATTTCCCAGGCCAAAATCAGCCCCAGCATTTT. Its protein is CASSPYFPGQNQPQHF. The chain employs TRBV4-1 and TRBJ1-5; D call uncertain. V was shortened by 4 bases and J by 4 bases, with 17 bases between the two germline ends. Germline CDR1 and CDR2: MGHRA and YSYEKL. The CDR3 runs 16 residues.